Below, 11 T cell receptor beta chains from the same sample are listed, as sequenced in a study of T-cell memory formation after mild COVID-19. TCRdb ran MiXCR on the 5' RACE reads and lists one entry per CDR3 protein. The sample carries about 430,000 distinct CDR3 sequences, approximately 24% recorded once. Sequenced: PBMCs or a T cell subset sorted from them (not recorded which). The receptors originated from an adult woman who had mild COVID-19 (a few samples of this study predate the infection). Cell type and time point are not known.

This clonotype was observed a few times. This chain uses TRBV5-1 with TRBJ2-3, with TRBD2 identical over 11 bases. There are 15 residues in the CDR3. Trimming removed 4 bases from V and 4 bases from J; junction bases left unmatched: 5. Germline loops: CDR1 SGHRS, CDR2 YFSETQ. CDR3: CASSLTTSGADTQYF. CDR3 in DNA: TGCGCCAGCAGCCTTACGACTAGCGGGGCAGATACGCAGTATTTT.

The gene calls are TRBV7-9 and TRBJ2-2; D ambiguous. The CDR3 covers 14 residues. Trimming shortened V by 5 bases and J by 4 bases, and 11 bases separated the two germline ends. Germline loops: CDR1 SEHNR, CDR2 FQNEAQ (reference sequence). CDR3 amino acids: CASSPSWGTGELFF. The DNA for the CDR3 is TGTGCCAGCAGCCCTAGTTGGGGCACCGGGGAGCTGTTTTTT.

This clonotype showed up just a few times. The CDR3 bases are TGCGCCAGCAGCCCTAACCCGGGACAGGAGAATTATGGCTACACCTTC. Protein sequence: CASSPNPGQENYGYTF. This chain joins TRBV5-1 and TRBJ1-2; 8 nucleotides match TRBD1. The CDR3 has 16 amino acids. V lost 4 bases, J lost 5 bases, and 13 bases stayed unmatched. Germline CDR1 is SGHRS and CDR2 is YFSETQ.

V is TRBV5-1 and J is TRBJ2-3, with TRBD2 identical over 9 bases. Unmatched junction bases numbered 6, after V lost 4 bases and J lost 0 bases. Germline V CDR1 and CDR2: SGHRS, YFSETQ. This CDR3 has 16 residues. CDR3 protein: CASSLPSGASTDTQYF. In DNA form, the CDR3 reads TGCGCCAGCAGCCTCCCTAGCGGGGCGAGCACAGATACGCAGTATTTT. Using reference TRBV5-1 and TRBJ2-3 for the parts outside the CDR3, the full variable domain is KAGVTQTPRYLIKTRGQQVTLSCSPISGHRSVSWYQQTPGQGLQFLFEYFSETQRNKGNFPGRFSGRQFSNSRSEMNVSTLELGDSALYLCASSLPSGASTDTQYFGPGTRLTVL.

This clonotype has only a few counts. The genes are TRBV24-1 and TRBJ2-1; the match to TRBD2 covers 8 bases. The CDR3 runs to 15 residues. The germline gives CDR1 KGHDR, CDR2 SFDVKD. The V segment lost 5 bases and the J segment 2 bases; nucleotides outside the gene matches: 4. The CDR3 DNA sequence: TGTGCCACCAGTGTGAGCGGGGGCGCCTACAATGAGCAGTTCTTC. Translating gives CATSVSGGAYNEQFF.

The CDR3 DNA follows: TGTGCCACCAGTGATACGGGATTCCCGAACACCGGGGAGCTGTTTTTT. This sequence encodes CATSDTGFPNTGELFF. This sequence joins TRBV24-1 and TRBJ2-2, with D possibly matching TRBD2 (5 bases). This CDR3 has 16 residues. Germline loops: CDR1 KGHDR, CDR2 SFDVKD. Trimming removed 3 bases from V and 0 bases from J, with 10 bases in between.

V usage is TRBV19 and J usage is TRBJ2-3; D gene uncertain. Germline CDR1 is LNHDA and CDR2 is SQIVND (reference sequence). The CDR3 loop spans 11 amino acids. Trimming pared 3 bases from V and 6 bases from J, leaving 4 bases between. The CDR3 DNA is TGTGCCAGTAGTATTCTTGATACGCAGTATTTT. Encoded protein: CASSILDTQYF.

The V and J genes are TRBV24-1 and TRBJ2-7, with D tentatively TRBD1 (6 bases). The CDR3 runs 13 residues. V lost 7 bases to trimming and J lost 4 bases, with 13 bases between them. Germline-derived CDR1 and CDR2 are KGHDR and SFDVKD. CDR3: CATRPQGRYEQYF. In DNA, the CDR3 is TGTGCCACCAGACCACAGGGTCGGTACGAGCAGTACTTC.

This sequence joins TRBV5-5 and TRBJ1-4, with D perhaps TRBD1 (6 bases). V was trimmed by 3 bases and J by 8 bases, leaving 11 bases between them. Looked up from germline, CDR1 is SGHKS and CDR2 is YYEKEE (reference sequence). This CDR3 is built from 13 residues. The CDR3 DNA follows: TGTGCCAGCAGCTGGGGGGCGGAAGAAAAACTGTTTTTT. It translates to CASSWGAEEKLFF.

The chain is built from TRBV29-1 and TRBJ2-3; 10 bases map to TRBD1. Germline V lookup: CDR1 SQVTM, CDR2 ANQGSEA. This CDR3 region has 13 residues. V dropped 6 bases and J dropped 3; count of bases not matched to a gene: 3. CDR3 sequence (DNA): TGCAGCGTGGCGGGACAGGGGACAGATACGCAGTATTTT. Translated, it gives CSVAGQGTDTQYF.

This clonotype was counted a few times. This chain connects TRBV29-1 to TRBJ1-2; TRBD1 matches at 7 bases. V lost 4 bases, J lost 6 bases, and 8 bases stayed unmatched. This CDR3 region has 13 residues. CDR1 SQVTM and CDR2 ANQGSEA come from the germline V gene. In nucleotides, the CDR3 is TGCAGCGTTGGGGTCCATGGGACAGATGGCTACACCTTC. Translated: CSVGVHGTDGYTF.